A single TCR beta chain is shown here with its context. Its binding antigen is unknown. Base-call qualities are not available, and no considerably larger clone is one nucleotide away. A second Seattle source provided samples from volunteer blood donors who had recovered from COVID-19. Each collaborating institution followed its own protocols to collect whole blood in K2EDTA tubes. Collaborator samples were shipped for TCRbeta analysis as frozen whole blood, isolated PBMCs, or DNA extracted from either sample type. The immunoSEQ Assay, a bias-controlled multiplex PCR, was used to amplify TCRbeta CDR3 regions from genomic DNA. Per the source publication's procedure: The number of nucleated cells in each sample was estimated from the amplification of reference gene primers within the assay. Sequence reads were collapsed and filtered to measure the absolute abundance of every unique TCRbeta CDR3 rearrangement. Productive Simpson clonality was computed per sample as the square root of Simpson's diversity index over productive rearrangements. As stored in TCRdb, this immuneACCESS dataset retains in-frame rearrangements with V and J assigned. A fraction of the clones does not appear; measured against another copy, unresolved V genes explain less than half of the discrepancy, and the remainder lacks a known reason. The V and J calls and clone size come from that table; D and trimming were worked out from the DNA. This sample is represented by almost 250,000 clones; around nine tenths of them were singletons. The ten largest clones capture under 2% of the sample.

The data were obtained in a study of blood T cell repertoires in COVID-19 (TCRdb year 2020). As for the study more broadly: Samples covering the acute and convalescent phases of COVID-19 were provided by collaborators in the United States, Italy and Spain. The material from the prospective study consisted of cDNA or gDNA derived from T cells, B-cell-depleted T cells, or PBMCs. The dataset comprised deeply sampled blood TCRbeta repertoires from subjects exposed to, actively infected with, or recovered from COVID-19. A freely available public database, intended as a resource for researchers studying the immune response to SARS-CoV-2, is where the repertoires were released. Samples came from the ongoing ImmuneRACE study (first 160 participants) plus 1,254 subjects from 6 global collaborators. The sample metadata nearly always contained a de-identified subject ID, COVID-19 status, age in years and sex. HLA class I and class II types, where available, came from metadata supplied by the sample provider rather than from assay-based typing.

Broader findings and caveats from the paper: How much clinical and demographic metadata was included differed by source and by participant, and the metadata was provided uncurated.

The sample comprised peripheral blood. This TCR derives from an older woman who had recovered from COVID-19.

In nucleotide form, the sequence is TGTGCCAGCAGCCCTGTCCGCAATCAGCCCCAGCATTTT. It translates to CASSPVRNQPQHF. The sequence links TRBV7-2 to TRBJ1-5, with the D gene call left open. The junction carries 7 bases between V and J, which are trimmed by 5 bases and 2 bases respectively. CDR1 and CDR2 are read off the germline V gene as SGHTA and FQGNSA. From cysteine to phenylalanine, the CDR3 is 13 amino acids long. The CDR3 DNA has 39 bases and is translated from base 1.